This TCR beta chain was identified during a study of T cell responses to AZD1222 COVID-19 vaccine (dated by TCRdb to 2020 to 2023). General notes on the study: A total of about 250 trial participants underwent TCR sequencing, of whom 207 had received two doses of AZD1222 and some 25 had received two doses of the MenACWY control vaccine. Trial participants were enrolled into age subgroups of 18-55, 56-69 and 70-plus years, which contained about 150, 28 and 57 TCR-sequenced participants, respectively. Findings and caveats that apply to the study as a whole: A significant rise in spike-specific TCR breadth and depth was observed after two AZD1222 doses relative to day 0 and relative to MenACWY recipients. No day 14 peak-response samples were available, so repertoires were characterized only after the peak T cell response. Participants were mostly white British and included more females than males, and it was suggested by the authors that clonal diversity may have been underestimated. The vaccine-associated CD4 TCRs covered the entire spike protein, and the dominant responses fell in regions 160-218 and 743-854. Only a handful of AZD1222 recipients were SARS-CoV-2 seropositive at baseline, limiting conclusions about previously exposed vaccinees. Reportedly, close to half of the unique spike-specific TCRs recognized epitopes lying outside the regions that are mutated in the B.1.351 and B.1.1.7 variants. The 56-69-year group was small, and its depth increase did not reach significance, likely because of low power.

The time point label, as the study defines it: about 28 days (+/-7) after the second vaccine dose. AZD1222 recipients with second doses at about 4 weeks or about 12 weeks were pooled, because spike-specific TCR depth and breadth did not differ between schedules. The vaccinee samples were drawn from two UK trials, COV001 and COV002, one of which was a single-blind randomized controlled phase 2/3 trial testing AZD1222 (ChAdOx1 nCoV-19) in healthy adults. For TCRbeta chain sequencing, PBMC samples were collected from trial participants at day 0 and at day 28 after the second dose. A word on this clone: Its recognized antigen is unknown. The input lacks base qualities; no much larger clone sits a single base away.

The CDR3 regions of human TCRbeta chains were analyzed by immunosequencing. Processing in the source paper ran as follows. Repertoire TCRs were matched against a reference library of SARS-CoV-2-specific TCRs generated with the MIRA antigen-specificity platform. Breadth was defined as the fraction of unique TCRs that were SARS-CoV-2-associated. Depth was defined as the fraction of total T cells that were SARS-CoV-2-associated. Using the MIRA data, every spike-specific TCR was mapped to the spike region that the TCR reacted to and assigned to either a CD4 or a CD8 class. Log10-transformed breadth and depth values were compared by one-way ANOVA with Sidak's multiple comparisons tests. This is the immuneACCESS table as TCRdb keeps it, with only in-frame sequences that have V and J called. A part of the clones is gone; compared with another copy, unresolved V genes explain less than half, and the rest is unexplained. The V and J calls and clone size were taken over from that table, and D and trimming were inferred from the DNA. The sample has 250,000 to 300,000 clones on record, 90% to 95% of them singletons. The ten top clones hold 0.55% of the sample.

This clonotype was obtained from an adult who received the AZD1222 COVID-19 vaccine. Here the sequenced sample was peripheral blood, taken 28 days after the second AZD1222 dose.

The nucleotide sequence reads TGTGCCACCAGCAGAGATTTTTTGGGGGCTCGGGAGCAGTACTTC. Protein translation: CATSRDFLGAREQYF. The rearrangement combines TRBV15 with TRBJ2-7, and perhaps TRBD1 as D gene, on 6 matching bases. Taken from the germline V gene (reference sequence), the CDR1 and CDR2 loops are LNHNV and YYDKDF. Inclusive of the bounding cysteine and phenylalanine, the CDR3 is 15 residues long. Only the CDR3 part of the read is kept: 45 bases, read in frame from the first base. Trimming at the junction amounts to 0 bases on V and 7 bases on J, and the germline ends lie 16 bases apart.